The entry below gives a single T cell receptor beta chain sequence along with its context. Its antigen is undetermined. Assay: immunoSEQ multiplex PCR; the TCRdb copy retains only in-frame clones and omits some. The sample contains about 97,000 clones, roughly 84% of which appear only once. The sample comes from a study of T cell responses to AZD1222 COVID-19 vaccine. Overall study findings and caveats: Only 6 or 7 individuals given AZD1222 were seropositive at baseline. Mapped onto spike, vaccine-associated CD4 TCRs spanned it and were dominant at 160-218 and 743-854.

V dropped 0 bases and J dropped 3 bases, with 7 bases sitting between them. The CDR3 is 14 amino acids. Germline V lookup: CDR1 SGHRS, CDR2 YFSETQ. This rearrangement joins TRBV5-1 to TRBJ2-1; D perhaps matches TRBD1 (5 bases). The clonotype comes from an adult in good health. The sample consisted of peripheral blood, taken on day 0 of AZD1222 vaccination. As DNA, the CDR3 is TGCGCCAGCAGCTTGGTAGGGGTCTACAATGAGCAGTTCTTC. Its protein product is CASSLVGVYNEQFF.